Presented here are 7 T cell receptor beta chains from one specimen sequenced in a study of T cell responses to AZD1222 COVID-19 vaccine (dated by TCRdb to about 2021). The receptor library was made with the immunoSEQ multiplex PCR assay. Sourced from immuneACCESS, this table was stored by TCRdb with only in-frame sequences that have V and J called. A share of the clones is absent; for the studies checked, an unresolved V gene accounts for under half, and the remainder has no known explanation. The sample yields about 54,000 clones; around 90% were counted once. In total, the top ten clones hold 2% of the sample. Explained via the paper, the time point label denotes: baseline before first vaccination. This specimen consisted of peripheral blood, obtained on day 0 of AZD1222 vaccination. The receptors derive from an adult in good health.

The J gene is TRBJ1-1, the V gene TRBV20-1; D is undetermined. Trimming cost V 4 bases and J 10 bases, with 10 bases left between them. Germline CDR1 reads DFQATT; CDR2 reads SNEGSKA (reference sequence). The CDR3 sequence is 10 residues long. Here the CDR3 reads CSATIEGAFF. In DNA form, the CDR3 reads TGCAGTGCTACGATAGAAGGAGCTTTCTTT.

The rearrangement uses TRBV5-6 and TRBJ2-2; 8 nucleotides align to TRBD2. Germline-derived CDR1 and CDR2 are SGHDT and YYEEEE. CDR3 size: 13 residues. The trim removed 4 bases at V and 4 bases at J, leaving 0 bases unmatched. The CDR3: CASSRGGTGELFF. DNA of the CDR3: TGTGCCAGCAGCCGGGGGGGCACCGGGGAGCTGTTTTTT.

The rearrangement links TRBV6-1 to TRBJ1-1; D might be TRBD1 (5 bases). Trimming left V 3 bases short and J 3 bases short, with 17 bases between. The CDR3 is 16 residues long. Germline V gene sequence: CDR1 MNHNS, CDR2 SASEGT. The CDR3 loop is CASSDQIWSGDTEAFF. In DNA form, the CDR3 reads TGTGCCAGCAGTGACCAGATTTGGTCGGGGGACACTGAAGCTTTCTTT.

The chain joins TRBV6-4 to TRBJ2-1, with 16 nucleotides matching TRBD2. V shed 3 bases, J shed 5 bases, and the junction held 10 bases outside the gene matches. The CDR3 loop spans 19 amino acids. Germline CDR1 MRHNA, CDR2 SNTAGT. The CDR3 DNA reads TGTGCCAGCAGTGATCCGGGACTAGCGGGAGGGGAAAATAACAATGAGCAGTTCTTC. Protein product: CASSDPGLAGGENNNEQFF.

The gene calls are TRBV12-5 and TRBJ2-5, with D uncertain. This CDR3 contains 17 residues. CDR1 is LGHNT and CDR2 is FRNRAP in the germline V gene. V was cut by 4 bases and J by 1 base, with 19 bases left in between. In nucleotides, the CDR3 is TGTGCTAGTGGTTCCGACCGGCAGGCCTCTCCCCAAGAGACCCAGTACTTC. Translation: CASGSDRQASPQETQYF.

CDR3 protein: CASSPRTRSYEQYF. The CDR3 DNA sequence: TGCGCCAGCAGTCCAAGGACGAGATCCTACGAGCAGTACTTC. The chain is built from TRBV5-1 and TRBJ2-7; D unclear. Germline V gives CDR1 SGHRS, CDR2 YFSETQ. V dropped 5 bases and J dropped 1 base, with 13 bases sitting between them. The CDR3 is made up of 14 amino acids.

The chain employs TRBV20-1 and TRBJ2-1, with 10 bases lining up with TRBD2. This CDR3 region has 15 residues. The V and J ends lost 3 bases and 1 base, in that order; junction bases with no gene match: 3. Germline lookup yields CDR1 DFQATT and CDR2 SNEGSKA (reference sequence). The CDR3 DNA sequence: TGCAGTGCTAGTACTAGCGGGAATTCCTACAATGAGCAGTTCTTC. It encodes CSASTSGNSYNEQFF.